This TCR beta chain was identified during a study of CDR3 diversity in severe acne. TCRdb reanalysed the PCR reads using MiXCR and keeps one entry per CDR3 protein. The data contain 85,000 to 120,000 distinct CDR3 sequences, about half of them singletons. The CDR3 extends over 16 amino acids. Germline CDR1 MGHDK, CDR2 SYGVNS. V shed 4 bases and J 3 bases; nucleotides not matched to a gene: 11. This clonotype was detected many times. The receptor's source is a male donor with acne. The sequencing input was blood. The chain is built from TRBV25-1 and TRBJ2-5; TRBD1 matches at 7 bases. The CDR3 bases are TGTGCCAGCAGTGGGATCAGACAGGGTTGGGAAGAGACCCAGTACTTC. This sequence encodes CASSGIRQGWEETQYF.